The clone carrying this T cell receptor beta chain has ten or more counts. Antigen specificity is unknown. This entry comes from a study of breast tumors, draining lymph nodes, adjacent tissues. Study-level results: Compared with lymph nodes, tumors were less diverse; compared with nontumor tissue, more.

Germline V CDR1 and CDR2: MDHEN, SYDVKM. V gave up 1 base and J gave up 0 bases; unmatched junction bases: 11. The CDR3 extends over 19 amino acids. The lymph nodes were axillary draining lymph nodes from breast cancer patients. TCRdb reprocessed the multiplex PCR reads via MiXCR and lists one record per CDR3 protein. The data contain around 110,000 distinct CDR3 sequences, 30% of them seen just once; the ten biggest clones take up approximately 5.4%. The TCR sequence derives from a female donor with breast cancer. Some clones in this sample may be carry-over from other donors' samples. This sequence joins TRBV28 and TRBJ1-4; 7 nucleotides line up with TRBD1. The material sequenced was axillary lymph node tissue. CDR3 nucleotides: TGTGCCAGCAGTTTATACAAACACGCGACAGGGTCAACTAATGAAAAACTGTTTTTT. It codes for CASSLYKHATGSTNEKLFF.